This TCR beta chain was sequenced in a study of shared clonotypes between healthy human individuals. Looking at the study overall: Each donor contributed plates that comprised three CD4 naive, three CD4 memory, two CD8 naive and one CD8 memory. Findings of the study overall: Sampling covered nothing but blood. Tissue TCR repertoires likely differ from those found in blood.

The healthy adult donors were HIV-negative and reported no recent acute infections or vaccinations. CD4+ cells underwent separation, giving CD45RA+ naive and CD45RA-negative memory subsets. Note on this clone: Its antigen remains unidentified.

The repertoire was sequenced with immunoSEQ multiplex PCR; TCRdb's copy has only in-frame clones and lacks some. The data hold 600,000 to 750,000 clones, with around 77% observed a single time. The CDR3 has 16 residues. The V gene end was trimmed by 3 bases and the J gene end by 6 bases; junction bases not matched to a gene: 9. The germline V gene has CDR1 MNHNS and CDR2 SASEGT. The chain joins TRBV6-1 to TRBJ2-5; the match to TRBD2 covers 11 bases. Sequenced input: memory CD4+ T cells sorted from blood. Indicated subset: CD45RA-negative fraction. The TCR originated in a woman in her twenties or thirties in good health. CDR3 DNA sequence: TGTGCCAGCAGTGAGATGGGGACTAGCGGTATGCAGACCCAGTACTTC. It yields the protein CASSEMGTSGMQTQYF.